The rows below give T cell receptor beta chains drawn from one sample of a study of CD8+ T cells in alopecia areata. Generated by immunoSEQ multiplex PCR, the TCRdb table keeps only in-frame clones and is missing some. The sample includes around 100,000 clones, approximately 60% of them seen just once. Sequencing was done on a sample of CD4+ T cells sorted from blood. These receptors were taken from a human donor in good health. The CDR3 runs from the conserved cysteine through the conserved F or W. D genes are given only for firm matches. Where a row states a size, it is once, few, many or the class of an expanded clone; other rows omit it.

V gene	J gene	D gene	clone size	CDR3 protein	CDR3 DNA
TRBV4-3	TRBJ2-7	NA	once	CASSQDHQYGEQYF	TGCGCCAGCAGCCAAGATCACCAGTACGGCGAGCAGTACTTC
TRBV4-3	TRBJ2-7	NA	NA	CASSQGAGSTLYEQYF	TGCGCCAGCAGCCAAGGCGCGGGATCTACCTTATACGAGCAGTACTTC
TRBV18	TRBJ2-5	TRBD1	NA	CASSALDRPGIQQTQYF	TGTGCCAGCTCGGCCCTGGACAGGCCCGGGATCCAGCAGACCCAGTACTTC
TRBV9	TRBJ2-7	NA	NA	CASSPPSSYEQYF	TGTGCCAGCAGCCCCCCTAGCTCCTACGAGCAGTACTTC
TRBV2	TRBJ1-6	TRBD1	NA	CASRRQGLDSPLHF	TGTGCCAGCAGGCGACAGGGTTTAGATTCACCCCTCCACTTT
TRBV25-1	TRBJ2-3	TRBD1	few	CASTPVGTGIGDTQYF	TGTGCCAGCACTCCCGTCGGGACAGGCATAGGAGATACGCAGTATTTT
TRBV7-2	TRBJ2-3	TRBD2	few	CASSTYLAGGPDTQYF	TGTGCCAGCAGCACCTACCTAGCGGGGGGGCCAGATACGCAGTATTTT
TRBV28	TRBJ1-6	NA	NA	CASSLGTPLHF	TGTGCCAGCAGTTTAGGGACACCCCTCCACTTT
TRBV30	TRBJ1-1	NA	few	CAWSVLDRFDPEAFF	TGTGCCTGGAGTGTCTTAGACAGGTTTGACCCTGAAGCTTTCTTT
TRBV29-1	TRBJ2-3	NA	NA	CSVVDSYTDTQYF	TGCAGCGTTGTGGACAGCTACACAGATACGCAGTATTTT
TRBV18	TRBJ2-3	NA	NA	CASSPEADTQYF	TGTGCCAGCTCACCCGAGGCAGATACGCAGTATTTT
TRBV6-5	TRBJ2-7	NA	NA	CASRRGDYEQYF	TGTGCCAGTCGACGGGGAGACTACGAGCAGTACTTC
TRBV28	TRBJ1-5	NA	NA	CASSLQGHQPQHF	TGTGCCAGCAGTTTACAGGGGCACCAGCCCCAGCATTTT
TRBV2	TRBJ1-4	NA	NA	CASGMTGLNEKLFF	TGTGCCAGCGGAATGACAGGCCTAAATGAAAAACTGTTTTTT
TRBV7-2	TRBJ2-6	NA	NA	CASGTGPGANVLTF	TGTGCCAGCGGAACAGGGCCTGGGGCCAACGTCCTGACTTTC
TRBV28	TRBJ2-7	NA	NA	CASSSTDKAYEQYF	TGTGCCAGCAGTTCAACCGACAAGGCATACGAGCAGTACTTC
TRBV2	TRBJ2-7	TRBD1	NA	CASSKDRAHEQYF	TGTGCCAGCAGTAAGGACAGGGCACACGAGCAGTACTTC
TRBV7-8	TRBJ2-7	TRBD2	NA	CASSLRLAGYEQYF	TGTGCCAGCAGCTTAAGGCTAGCGGGGTACGAGCAGTACTTC
TRBV30	TRBJ2-5	NA	NA	CAWTLGRETQYF	TGTGCCTGGACTTTGGGCAGGGAGACCCAGTACTTC
TRBV29-1	TRBJ1-4	TRBD1	NA	CSVGQGTGEKLFF	TGCAGCGTTGGACAGGGGACCGGGGAAAAACTGTTTTTT
TRBV13	TRBJ1-2	NA	NA	CASSFAGVTYGYTF	TGTGCCAGCAGCTTTGCAGGGGTGACCTATGGCTACACCTTC
TRBV5-1	TRBJ2-7	TRBD1	NA	CASSITGQGYDEQYF	TGCGCCAGCAGCATAACGGGACAGGGGTACGACGAGCAGTACTTC
TRBV18	TRBJ2-5	NA	NA	CASSPRSAEQETQYF	TGTGCCAGCTCACCACGGTCGGCGGAACAAGAGACCCAGTACTTC
TRBV2	TRBJ2-5	NA	NA	CASKPDQETQYF	TGTGCCAGCAAGCCAGACCAAGAGACCCAGTACTTC
TRBV5-6	TRBJ1-2	TRBD1	NA	CASSTRSLDRVFGYTF	TGTGCCAGCAGCACCCGGTCCTTGGACAGGGTTTTTGGCTACACCTTC
TRBV5-1	TRBJ1-6	NA	NA	CASSLDREDSPLHF	TGCGCCAGCAGCTTGGACAGGGAAGACTCACCCCTCCACTTT
TRBV30	TRBJ2-7	NA	NA	CAWRGRDYEQYF	TGTGCCTGGAGAGGCAGGGACTACGAGCAGTACTTC
TRBV5-1	TRBJ2-3	NA	NA	CASSAGWGQGFPSTDTQYF	TGCGCCAGCAGCGCGGGCTGGGGCCAGGGCTTTCCTAGCACAGATACGCAGTATTTT
TRBV5-4	TRBJ2-1	NA	NA	CASSLVAQAGYNEQFF	TGTGCCAGCAGCTTGGTGGCCCAAGCGGGCTACAATGAGCAGTTCTTC
TRBV28	TRBJ1-1	TRBD1	few	CASSETGGGGTEAFF	TGTGCCAGCAGTGAGACAGGGGGCGGGGGCACTGAAGCTTTCTTT
TRBV2	TRBJ1-2	NA	NA	CASSVARSGYTF	TGTGCCAGCAGTGTGGCCCGCTCTGGCTACACCTTC
TRBV7-6	TRBJ1-3	NA	NA	CASSSGPGNTIYF	TGTGCCAGCAGCTCCGGCCCTGGAAACACCATATATTTT
TRBV15	TRBJ1-5	NA	NA	CATSRLTGVVGNQPQHF	TGTGCCACCAGCAGACTTACTGGGGTCGTGGGCAATCAGCCCCAGCATTTT
TRBV29-1	TRBJ1-2	NA	NA	CSVPGANLINYGYTF	TGCAGCGTTCCCGGGGCGAACCTAATTAACTATGGCTACACCTTC
TRBV4-3	TRBJ2-6	NA	few	CASSQGWRDSGANVLTF	TGCGCCAGCAGCCAAGGGTGGAGGGACTCTGGGGCCAACGTCCTGACTTTC
TRBV11-2	TRBJ1-3	TRBD1	NA	CASSLVGTGVFAGNTIYF	TGTGCCAGCAGCTTAGTCGGGACAGGGGTTTTCGCTGGAAACACCATATATTTT
TRBV30	TRBJ2-2	NA	few	CAWSGPTLKELFF	TGTGCCTGGAGTGGACCGACGCTGAAGGAGCTGTTTTTT
TRBV23-1	TRBJ2-1	TRBD2	NA	CASSQSPLAGHTEQFF	TGCGCCAGCAGTCAATCCCCCCTAGCGGGGCACACTGAGCAGTTCTTC
TRBV10-3	TRBJ2-7	TRBD2	NA	CAISEDGTSGGFYEQYF	TGTGCCATCAGTGAGGACGGGACTAGCGGGGGGTTCTACGAGCAGTACTTC
TRBV29-1	TRBJ1-1	NA	NA	CSVPRMGNTEAFF	TGCAGCGTTCCCCGGATGGGGAACACTGAAGCTTTCTTT
TRBV30	TRBJ2-5	TRBD2	NA	CAWSYKPKLARQETQYF	TGTGCCTGGAGTTATAAACCCAAACTAGCGAGACAAGAGACCCAGTACTTC
TRBV29-1	TRBJ2-6	NA	few	CSVRTTGANVLTF	TGCAGCGTGCGTACCACTGGGGCCAACGTCCTGACTTTC